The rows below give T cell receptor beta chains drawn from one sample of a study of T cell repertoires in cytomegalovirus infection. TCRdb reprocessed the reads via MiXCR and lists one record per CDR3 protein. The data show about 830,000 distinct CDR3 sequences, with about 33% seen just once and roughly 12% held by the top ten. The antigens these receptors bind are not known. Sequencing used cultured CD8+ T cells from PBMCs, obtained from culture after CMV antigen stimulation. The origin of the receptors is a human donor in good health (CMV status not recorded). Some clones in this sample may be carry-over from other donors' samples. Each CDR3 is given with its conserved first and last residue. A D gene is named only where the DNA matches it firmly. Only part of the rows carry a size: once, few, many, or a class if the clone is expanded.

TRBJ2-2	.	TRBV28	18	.	CASSLAPGRLVLTGELFF	TGTGCCAGCAGTTTAGCTCCTGGGCGGTTGGTCCTGACCGGGGAGCTGTTTTTT
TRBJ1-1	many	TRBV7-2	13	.	CASSLSRTTEAFF	TGTGCCAGCAGCTTATCAAGGACCACTGAAGCTTTCTTT
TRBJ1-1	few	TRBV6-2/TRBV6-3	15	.	CASSYGVPMNTEAFF	TGTGCCAGCAGTTACGGAGTCCCCATGAACACTGAAGCTTTCTTT
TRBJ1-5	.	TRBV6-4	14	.	CASSLGIGNQPQHF	TGTGCCAGCAGTTTGGGCATCGGCAATCAGCCCCAGCATTTT
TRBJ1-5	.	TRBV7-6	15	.	CASSPTWGLNQPQHF	TGTGCCAGCAGCCCGACTTGGGGGCTCAATCAGCCCCAGCATTTT
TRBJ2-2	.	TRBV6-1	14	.	CASSESPNTGELFF	TGTGCCAGCAGTGAATCTCCGAACACCGGGGAGCTGTTTTTT
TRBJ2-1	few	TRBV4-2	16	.	CASSQEPGASDNEQFF	TGTGCCAGCAGCCAAGAACCGGGGGCCTCCGACAATGAGCAGTTCTTC
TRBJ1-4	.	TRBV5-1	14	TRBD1	CASSYTDRAEKLFF	TGCGCCAGCAGTTACACGGACAGGGCCGAAAAACTGTTTTTT
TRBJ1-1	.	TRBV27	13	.	CASFADRNTEAFF	TGTGCCAGCTTCGCGGACCGGAACACTGAAGCTTTCTTT
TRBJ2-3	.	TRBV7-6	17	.	CASSPPLVGGSTDTQYF	TGTGCCAGCAGCCCCCCCCTAGTGGGGGGTAGCACAGATACGCAGTATTTT
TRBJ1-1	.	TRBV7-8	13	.	CANSFSSRRGAFF	TGTGCCAACAGCTTTTCTTCCCGAAGGGGAGCTTTCTTT
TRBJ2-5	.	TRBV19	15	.	CASSTRDSSGGTQYF	TGTGCCAGTAGTACCCGGGACTCGTCCGGTGGGACCCAGTACTTC
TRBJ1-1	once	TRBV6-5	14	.	CASSYGPGDTEAFF	TGTGCCAGCAGTTACGGGCCGGGGGACACTGAAGCTTTCTTT
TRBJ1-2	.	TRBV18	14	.	CASSPYGTEFGYTF	TGTGCCAGCTCACCATACGGGACGGAGTTTGGCTACACCTTC
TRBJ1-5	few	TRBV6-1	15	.	CASTDQGYSNQPQHF	TGTGCCAGCACCGATCAGGGTTATAGCAATCAGCCCCAGCATTTT
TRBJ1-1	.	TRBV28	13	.	CASSPRDATEAFF	TGTGCCAGCAGTCCTAGGGATGCCACTGAAGCTTTCTTT
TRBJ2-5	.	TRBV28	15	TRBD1	CASSSGQGAWETQYF	TGTGCCAGCTCCTCCGGACAGGGGGCTTGGGAGACCCAGTACTTC
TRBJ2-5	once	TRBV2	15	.	CASCEFYRDQETQYF	TGTGCCAGCTGTGAATTCTACAGGGACCAAGAGACCCAGTACTTC
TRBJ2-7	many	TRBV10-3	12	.	CAISGGDYEQYF	TGTGCCATCAGTGGGGGTGATTACGAGCAGTACTTC
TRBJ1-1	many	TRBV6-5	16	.	CASSYSSVRVDTEAFF	TGTGCCAGCAGTTACTCGTCGGTCAGGGTAGACACTGAAGCTTTCTTT
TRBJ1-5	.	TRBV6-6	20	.	CASSLTPLLPRGFSNQPQHF	TGTGCCAGCAGTCTGACCCCCCTTCTGCCCAGGGGTTTTAGCAATCAGCCCCAGCATTTT
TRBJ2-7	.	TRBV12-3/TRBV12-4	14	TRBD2	CASSLRLAVYEQYF	TGTGCCAGCAGCCTCCGACTAGCGGTCTACGAGCAGTACTTC
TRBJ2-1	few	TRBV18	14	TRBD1	CASSGTERYNEQFF	TGTGCCAGCTCCGGGACAGAGCGTTACAATGAGCAGTTCTTC
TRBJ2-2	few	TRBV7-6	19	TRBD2	CASSWGLAGGPRDTGELFF	TGTGCCAGCAGCTGGGGACTAGCGGGGGGGCCAAGGGACACCGGGGAGCTGTTTTTT
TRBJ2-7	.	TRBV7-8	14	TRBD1	CASSSDRGIHEQYF	TGTGCCAGCAGCTCAGACAGGGGAATACACGAGCAGTACTTC
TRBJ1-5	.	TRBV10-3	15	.	CAISESGQTTQPQHF	TGTGCCATCAGTGAGTCGGGGCAGACAACTCAGCCCCAGCATTTT
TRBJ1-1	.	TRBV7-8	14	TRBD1	CASKQGTGVAEAFF	TGTGCCAGCAAACAGGGGACAGGGGTCGCTGAAGCTTTCTTT
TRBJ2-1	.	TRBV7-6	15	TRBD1	CASSITGGSGGEQFF	TGTGCCAGCAGCATTACAGGGGGCTCTGGGGGTGAGCAGTTCTTC
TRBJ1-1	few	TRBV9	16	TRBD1	CASSVSTGGMNTEAFF	TGTGCCAGCAGCGTATCGACAGGGGGAATGAACACTGAAGCTTTCTTT
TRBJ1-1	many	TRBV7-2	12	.	CASSLGGSPVFF	TGTGCCAGCAGCTTAGGTGGTTCACCGGTTTTCTTT
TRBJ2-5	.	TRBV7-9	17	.	CASSSSSDPRHEETQYF	TGTGCCAGCAGCTCAAGTTCAGACCCTCGGCATGAAGAGACCCAGTACTTC